The clone carrying this TCR beta chain has only one observation. Its target is not known. These data come from a study of shared clonotypes between healthy human individuals. Points from the study as a whole: Only blood samples were collected, and tissue repertoires likely differ.

Only in-frame clones appear in the TCRdb table, and some are missing; sequencing was by immunoSEQ multiplex PCR. The sample has more than 2 million clones, 85% to 95% seen once; the top ten hold 0.85% to 1.3%. CD8 cells regarded as naive lacked CD45RO, were positively chosen for CCR7, and omitted terminally differentiated effector memory CD45RA+ cells. This CDR3 is 15 amino acids long. Per germline, CDR1 LNHNV and CDR2 YYDKDF (reference sequence). The V and J ends lost 0 bases and 3 bases respectively, with 11 bases between them. The genes are TRBV15 and TRBJ1-2; the D gene is possibly TRBD1 (5 bases). This receptor was obtained from a man in his late teens or twenties in good health. The material sequenced was naive CD8+ T cells sorted from blood. The CDR3 DNA reads as TGTGCCACCAGCAGAGATATAGGGGATCACTATGGCTACACCTTC. Translating it yields CATSRDIGDHYGYTF.